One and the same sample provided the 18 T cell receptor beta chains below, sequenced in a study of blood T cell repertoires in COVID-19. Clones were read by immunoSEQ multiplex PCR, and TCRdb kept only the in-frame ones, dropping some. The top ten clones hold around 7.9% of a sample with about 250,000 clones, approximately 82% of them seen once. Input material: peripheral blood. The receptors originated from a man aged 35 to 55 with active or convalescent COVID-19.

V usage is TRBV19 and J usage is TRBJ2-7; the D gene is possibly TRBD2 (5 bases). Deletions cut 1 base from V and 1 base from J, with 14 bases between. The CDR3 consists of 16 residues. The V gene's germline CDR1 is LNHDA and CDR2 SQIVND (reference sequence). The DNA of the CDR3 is TGTGCCAGTAGTATAGGAGAGGGCTCCCCTTCCTACGAGCAGTACTTC. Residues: CASSIGEGSPSYEQYF.

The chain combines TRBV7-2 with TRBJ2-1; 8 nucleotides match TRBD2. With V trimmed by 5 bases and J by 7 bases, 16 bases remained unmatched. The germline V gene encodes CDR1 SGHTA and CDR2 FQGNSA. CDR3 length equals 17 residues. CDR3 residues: CASSLGPGRGGWNEQFF. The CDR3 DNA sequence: TGTGCCAGCAGCCTTGGGCCGGGGCGCGGGGGGTGGAATGAGCAGTTCTTC.

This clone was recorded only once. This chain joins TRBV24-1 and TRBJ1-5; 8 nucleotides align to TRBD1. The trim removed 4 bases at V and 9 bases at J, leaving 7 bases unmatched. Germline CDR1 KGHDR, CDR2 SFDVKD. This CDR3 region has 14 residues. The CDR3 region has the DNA TGTGCCACCAGTGAGCGGACAGGGAGGGGGCCCCAGCATTTT. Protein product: CATSERTGRGPQHF.

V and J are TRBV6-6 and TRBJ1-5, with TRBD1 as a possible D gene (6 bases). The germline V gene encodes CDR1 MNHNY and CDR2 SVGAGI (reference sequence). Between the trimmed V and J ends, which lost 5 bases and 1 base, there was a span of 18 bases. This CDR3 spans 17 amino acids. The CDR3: CASSQRGRQGSNQPQHF. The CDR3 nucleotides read TGTGCCAGCAGTCAGAGGGGTCGGCAGGGGAGCAATCAGCCCCAGCATTTT.

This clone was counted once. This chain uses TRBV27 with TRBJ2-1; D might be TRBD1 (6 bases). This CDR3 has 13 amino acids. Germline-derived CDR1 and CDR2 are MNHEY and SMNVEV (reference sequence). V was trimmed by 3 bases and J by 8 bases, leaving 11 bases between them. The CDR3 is CASSFRRGDEQFF. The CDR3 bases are TGTGCCAGCAGTTTTCGCAGGGGAGATGAGCAGTTCTTC.

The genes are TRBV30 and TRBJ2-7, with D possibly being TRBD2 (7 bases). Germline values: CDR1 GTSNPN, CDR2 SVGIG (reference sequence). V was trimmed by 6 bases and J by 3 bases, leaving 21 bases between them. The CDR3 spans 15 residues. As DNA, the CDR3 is TGTGCCTGCATCAGTAGGGGGGGCGCGAGCTACGAGCAGTACTTC. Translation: CACISRGGASYEQYF.

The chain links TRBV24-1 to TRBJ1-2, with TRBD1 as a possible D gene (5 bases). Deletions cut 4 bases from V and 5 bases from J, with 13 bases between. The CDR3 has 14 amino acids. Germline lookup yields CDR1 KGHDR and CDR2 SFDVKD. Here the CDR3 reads CATSDPGSGYGYTF. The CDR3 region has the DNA TGTGCCACCAGTGACCCAGGGAGCGGGTATGGCTACACCTTC.

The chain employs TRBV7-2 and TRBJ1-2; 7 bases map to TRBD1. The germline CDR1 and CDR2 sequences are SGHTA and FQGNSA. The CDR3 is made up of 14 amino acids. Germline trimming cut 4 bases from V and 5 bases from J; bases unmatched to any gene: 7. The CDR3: CASSSAAGGYGYTF. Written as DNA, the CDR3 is TGTGCCAGCAGCTCGGCGGCAGGGGGATATGGCTACACCTTC.

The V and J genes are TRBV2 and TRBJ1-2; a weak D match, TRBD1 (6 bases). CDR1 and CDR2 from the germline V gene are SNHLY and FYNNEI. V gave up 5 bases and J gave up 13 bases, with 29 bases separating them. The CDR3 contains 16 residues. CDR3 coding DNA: TGTGCCAGCAGTTACAGGGCGGCAGTTGAAACCCCTGAGAGCACCTTC. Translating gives CASSYRAAVETPESTF.

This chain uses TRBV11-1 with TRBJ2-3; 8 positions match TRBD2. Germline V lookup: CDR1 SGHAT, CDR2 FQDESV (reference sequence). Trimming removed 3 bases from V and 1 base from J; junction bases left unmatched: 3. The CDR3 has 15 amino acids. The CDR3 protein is CASSFSGIGTDTQYF. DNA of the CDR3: TGTGCCAGCAGCTTTAGCGGGATCGGCACAGATACGCAGTATTTT.

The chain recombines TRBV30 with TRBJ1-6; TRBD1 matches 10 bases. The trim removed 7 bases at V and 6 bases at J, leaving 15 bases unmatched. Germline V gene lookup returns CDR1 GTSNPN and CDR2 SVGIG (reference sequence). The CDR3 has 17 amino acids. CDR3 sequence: CAFSSGTGDVANSPLHF. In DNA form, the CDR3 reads TGTGCCTTTTCCTCCGGGACAGGGGACGTGGCTAATTCACCCCTCCACTTT.

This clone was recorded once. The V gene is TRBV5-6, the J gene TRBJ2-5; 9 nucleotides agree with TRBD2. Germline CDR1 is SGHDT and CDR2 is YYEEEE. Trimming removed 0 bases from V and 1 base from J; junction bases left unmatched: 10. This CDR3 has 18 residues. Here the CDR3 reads CASSLELAGRPSQETQYF. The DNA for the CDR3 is TGTGCCAGCAGCTTGGAGCTAGCGGGACGCCCATCCCAAGAGACCCAGTACTTC. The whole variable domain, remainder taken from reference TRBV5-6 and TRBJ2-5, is DAGVTQSPTHLIKTRGQQVTLRCSPKSGHDTVSWYQQALGQGPQFIFQYYEEEERQRGNFPDRFSGHQFPNYSSELNVNALLLGDSALYLCASSLELAGRPSQETQYFGPGTRLLVL.

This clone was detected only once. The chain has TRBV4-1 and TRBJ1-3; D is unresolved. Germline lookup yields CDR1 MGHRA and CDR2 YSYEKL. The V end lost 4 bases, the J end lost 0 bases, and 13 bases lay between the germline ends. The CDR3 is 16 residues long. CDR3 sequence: CASSPLQVLSGNTIYF. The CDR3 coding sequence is TGCGCCAGCAGCCCCTTACAAGTCCTCTCTGGAAACACCATATATTTT.

The chain's CDR3 is CASTKLADRYNEQFF. CDR3 coding DNA: TGTGCCAGCACTAAACTAGCGGATAGATACAATGAGCAGTTCTTC. The gene calls are TRBV27 and TRBJ2-1, with 8 bases that match TRBD2. CDR3 length: 15 amino acids. V was pared by 7 bases and J by 4 bases, with 9 bases of the junction left unmatched. The germline CDR1 and CDR2 sequences are MNHEY and SMNVEV (reference sequence).

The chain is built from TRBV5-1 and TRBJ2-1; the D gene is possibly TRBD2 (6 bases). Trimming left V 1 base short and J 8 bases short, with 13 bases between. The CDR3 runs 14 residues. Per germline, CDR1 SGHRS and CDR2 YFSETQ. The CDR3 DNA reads TGCGCCAGCAGCTTGATGTCTTCGGGGGATGAGCAGTTCTTC. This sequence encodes CASSLMSSGDEQFF.

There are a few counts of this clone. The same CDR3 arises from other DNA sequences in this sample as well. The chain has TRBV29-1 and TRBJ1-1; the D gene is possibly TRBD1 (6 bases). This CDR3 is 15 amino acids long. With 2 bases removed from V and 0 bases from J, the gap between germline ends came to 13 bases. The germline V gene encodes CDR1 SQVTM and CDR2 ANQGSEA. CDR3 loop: CSVESTGLMNTEAFF. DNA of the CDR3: TGCAGCGTTGAATCCACAGGGCTAATGAACACTGAAGCTTTCTTT. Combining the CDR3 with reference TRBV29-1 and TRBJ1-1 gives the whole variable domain SAVISQKPSRDICQRGTSLTIQCQVDSQVTMMFWYRQQPGQSLTLIATANQGSEATYESGFVIDKFPISRPNLTFSTLTVSNMSPEDSSIYLCSVESTGLMNTEAFFGQGTRLTVV.

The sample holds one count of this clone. The CDR3 DNA is TGTGCCACCAGTGACCATTATAGCGGGGGGACGAACACCGGGGAGCTGTTTTTT. This codes for CATSDHYSGGTNTGELFF. The rearrangement joins TRBV24-1 to TRBJ2-2; 10 bases map to TRBD2. Germline V gives CDR1 KGHDR, CDR2 SFDVKD. J gave up 0 bases and V 4 bases, and 7 bases lay outside the gene matches. The CDR3 is 18 amino acids.

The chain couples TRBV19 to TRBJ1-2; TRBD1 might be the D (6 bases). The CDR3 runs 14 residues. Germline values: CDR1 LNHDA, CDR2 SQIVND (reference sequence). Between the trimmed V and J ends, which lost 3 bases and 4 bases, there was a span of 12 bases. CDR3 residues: CASSIFGRGYGYTF. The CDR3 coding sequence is TGTGCCAGTAGTATTTTCGGCAGGGGCTATGGCTACACCTTC.